This is a list of T cell receptor beta chains from one sample in a study of T-cell memory formation after mild COVID-19. TCRdb processed the 5' RACE reads anew with MiXCR; each CDR3 protein has one entry. The profile shows about 190,000 distinct CDR3 sequences, 15% to 20% of them singletons. Source material: PBMCs or a T cell subset sorted from them (not recorded which). The receptors stem from an adult woman who had mild COVID-19 (a few samples of this study predate the infection). Cell type and time point are not known. The CDR3 runs from the conserved cysteine through the conserved F or W. A D gene is named only where the DNA matches it firmly. Where a row states a size, it is once, few, many or the class of an expanded clone; other rows omit it.

cdr3_aa cdr3_nt d_call j_call v_call clone_size
CASSFRTGRTDTQYF TGTGCCAGCAGCTTTCGGACAGGGAGAACAGATACGCAGTATTTT TRBD1 TRBJ2-3 TRBV7-2 NA
CASSPRTRTSSGANVLTF TGTGCCAGCAGTCCACGGACCCGTACCTCCTCTGGGGCCAACGTCCTGACTTTC NA TRBJ2-6 TRBV12-3/TRBV12-4 many
CASSLSGGRAPYEQYF TGTGCCAGCAGCTTAAGTGGCGGGAGGGCCCCCTACGAGCAGTACTTC TRBD2 TRBJ2-7 TRBV7-2 many
CASSPQAGGYHSPLHF TGTGCCAGCAGCCCCCAGGCTGGAGGCTATCATTCACCCCTCCACTTT NA TRBJ1-6 TRBV7-2 few
CASSQRLAGGLGTDTQYF TGCGCCAGCAGCCAAAGGCTAGCGGGGGGGCTGGGCACAGATACGCAGTATTTT TRBD2 TRBJ2-3 TRBV4-1 many
CASSRGRDEQYF TGTGCCAGCAGCAGGGGGCGAGACGAGCAGTACTTC TRBD1 TRBJ2-7 TRBV13 NA
CSARDNHEQYF TGCAGTGCTAGAGATAACCACGAGCAGTACTTC NA TRBJ2-7 TRBV20-1 NA
CATSEMTSGGRINYNEQFF TGTGCCACCAGTGAGATGACTAGCGGGGGCCGTATCAACTACAATGAGCAGTTCTTC TRBD2 TRBJ2-1 TRBV24-1 NA
CATSDGRAGGATDTQYF TGTGCCACCAGTGATGGCCGAGCGGGGGGAGCCACAGATACGCAGTATTTT TRBD2 TRBJ2-3 TRBV24-1 NA
CSCIKSTREQFF TGCAGCTGTATAAAGTCTACCAGGGAGCAGTTCTTC NA TRBJ2-1 TRBV29-1 NA
CATSQGRGTEAFF TGTGCCACCAGTCAGGGGAGAGGCACTGAAGCTTTCTTT NA TRBJ1-1 TRBV24-1 NA
CASSFTAETNTEAFF TGCGCCAGCAGCTTTACGGCGGAGACGAACACTGAAGCTTTCTTT NA TRBJ1-1 TRBV5-1 NA
CASGWTSFNEQFF TGTGCTAGTGGTTGGACTAGTTTCAATGAGCAGTTCTTC TRBD2 TRBJ2-1 TRBV12-5 few
CASSTRLAGGSRTDTQYF TGTGCCAGCAGCACCAGACTAGCGGGAGGCTCTCGGACAGATACGCAGTATTTT TRBD2 TRBJ2-3 TRBV9 NA
CASSPRTGTRGDTEAFF TGTGCCAGCAGCCCCCGTACAGGGACGAGGGGGGACACTGAAGCTTTCTTT NA TRBJ1-1 TRBV9 NA
CAISESGKPLF TGTGCCATCAGTGAGTCGGGGAAACCGCTCTTC NA TRBJ2-1 TRBV10-3 NA
CASSQVLEKLFF TGTGCCAGCAGCCAAGTTTTGGAAAAACTGTTTTTT NA TRBJ1-4 TRBV3-1 NA
CASSSDRERATLHF TGTGCCAGCAGCTCAGACAGGGAAAGGGCCACCCTCCACTTT TRBD1 TRBJ1-6 TRBV7-2 NA
CASSSTGVRGYTF TGTGCCAGCAGTTCTACAGGGGTTCGGGGCTACACCTTC TRBD1 TRBJ1-2 TRBV12-3/TRBV12-4 NA
CASSPGTGTSKNIQYF TGTGCCAGCAGTCCGGGGACAGGGACGTCCAAAAACATTCAGTACTTC TRBD1 TRBJ2-4 TRBV12-3/TRBV12-4 NA
CASSPYRTGQETQYF TGTGCCAGCAGCCCGTATCGGACAGGACAAGAGACCCAGTACTTC TRBD1 TRBJ2-5 TRBV5-4 few
CASSQGTSGSGEQFF TGTGCCAGCAGTCAAGGGACTAGCGGGAGTGGTGAGCAGTTCTTC TRBD2 TRBJ2-1 TRBV7-2 NA
CASKMVDNQPQHF TGTGCCAGCAAGATGGTAGACAATCAGCCCCAGCATTTT NA TRBJ1-5 TRBV6-2/TRBV6-3 NA
CASRGDTFTGELFF TGTGCCAGCAGAGGGGACACCTTCACCGGGGAGCTGTTTTTT NA TRBJ2-2 TRBV7-2 NA
CASSVAPFSYEQYF TGTGCCAGCAGCGTAGCGCCGTTCTCCTACGAGCAGTACTTC NA TRBJ2-7 TRBV9 NA
CASSVVGTYGYTF TGTGCCAGCAGCGTTGTCGGAACCTATGGCTACACCTTC NA TRBJ1-2 TRBV9 few
CASRQGSTSGKYTQYF TGTGCCTCTAGACAGGGTTCTACTAGCGGGAAATATACGCAGTATTTT TRBD2 TRBJ2-3 TRBV7-2 few